A single sample is the source of the 31 T cell receptor beta chains below, sequenced in a study of T-cell memory formation after mild COVID-19. TCRdb reprocessed the 5' RACE reads via MiXCR and lists one record per CDR3 protein. The table has fewer than 350,000 distinct CDR3 sequences, roughly 18% seen once. Sequencing input: PBMCs or a T cell subset sorted from them (not recorded which). All receptors derive from a man between 18 and 35 years old who had mild COVID-19 (a few samples of this study predate the infection). Cell type and time point are not known.

This clonotype was detected ten times or more. The chain is built from TRBV5-4 and TRBJ2-3; 14 positions agree with TRBD2. Germline lookup yields CDR1 SGHNT and CDR2 YYREEE (reference sequence). The trim removed 4 bases at V and 7 bases at J, leaving 5 bases unmatched. The length of the CDR3 is 15 residues. CDR3 residues: CASSAGTSGGNTQYF. The CDR3 bases are TGTGCCAGCAGCGCCGGGACTAGCGGGGGTAATACGCAGTATTTT.

The chain uses TRBV20-1 and TRBJ2-3; weak D call: TRBD2 (7 bases). Germline loops: CDR1 DFQATT, CDR2 SNEGSKA (reference sequence). This CDR3 contains 13 residues. Here the CDR3 DNA reads TGCACAACCGGGGGGCATAGCACAGATACGCAGTATTTT. Translated, it gives CTTGGHSTDTQYF.

This chain uses TRBV20-1 with TRBJ2-5; 8 nucleotides line up with TRBD1. Germline CDR1 reads DFQATT; CDR2 reads SNEGSKA (reference sequence). V gave up 1 base and J gave up 1 base; unmatched junction bases: 2. The CDR3 is 14 amino acids. The CDR3 sequence is CSARGGTGQETQYF. In nucleotides, the CDR3 is TGCAGTGCTAGAGGGGGGACAGGCCAAGAGACCCAGTACTTC.

This clonotype was observed a handful of times. The J gene is TRBJ2-7, the V gene TRBV4-1; a possible D gene is TRBD1 (6 bases). Looked up from germline, CDR1 is MGHRA and CDR2 is YSYEKL. The CDR3 length is 15 residues. Trimming removed 0 bases at V and 3 bases at J, with 12 bases between. CDR3 nucleotide sequence: TGCGCCAGCAGCCAAGATCAGGGGTCTCGCTACGAGCAGTACTTC. Translated: CASSQDQGSRYEQYF.

V gene TRBV20-1 combines with J gene TRBJ1-2, with a tentative D call TRBD1 (5 bases). The V end was cut by 3 bases, the J end by 1 base, with 12 bases between. The CDR3 sequence is 14 residues long. CDR1 is DFQATT, CDR2 SNEGSKA, per germline (reference sequence). This CDR3 reads CSARAEQVNYGYTF. As DNA, the CDR3 is TGCAGTGCTAGGGCAGAACAGGTTAACTATGGCTACACCTTC.

This clonotype came up a few times. The chain recombines TRBV4-3 with TRBJ1-1, with TRBD1 identical over 8 bases. This CDR3 comprises 15 residues. The V segment lost 4 bases and the J segment 4 bases; nucleotides outside the gene matches: 8. Per germline, CDR1 LGHNA and CDR2 YSLEER. The CDR3 DNA reads as TGCGCCAGCAGCCCTGGCTCAGGGGGCATCACTGAAGCTTTCTTT. Its translation is CASSPGSGGITEAFF.

J is TRBJ2-7 and V is TRBV27; D is possibly TRBD2 (5 bases). The V gene's germline CDR1 is MNHEY and CDR2 SMNVEV (reference sequence). The CDR3 sequence is 13 residues long. Trimming took off 0 bases at V and 7 bases at J, with 10 bases between the two ends. The CDR3 sequence: CASSLSDWEEQYF. Written as DNA, the CDR3 is TGTGCCAGCAGTTTATCGGATTGGGAGGAGCAGTACTTC.

This chain joins TRBV7-2 and TRBJ2-1, with D perhaps TRBD1 (6 bases). CDR1 is SGHTA and CDR2 is FQGNSA in the germline V gene. The CDR3 is 14 residues long. Trimming took off 2 bases at V and 4 bases at J, with 9 bases between the two ends. The CDR3 DNA reads TGTGCCAGCAGCTTAAGGGGGTTATACAATGAGCAGTTCTTC. Its translation is CASSLRGLYNEQFF.

This clonotype came up a few times. The V call is TRBV28, the J call TRBJ1-3; D is perhaps TRBD1 (6 bases). Trimming took 3 bases from V and 3 from J, leaving 27 bases between them. CDR1 is MDHEN, CDR2 SYDVKM, per germline. The CDR3 extends over 20 amino acids. CDR3 sequence reads: CASSFFTRGRRGGLGNTIYF. Here the CDR3 DNA reads TGTGCCAGCAGTTTCTTTACCCGGGGGCGGCGGGGCGGACTTGGAAACACCATATATTTT. The full variable domain, its missing parts supplied by reference TRBV28 and TRBJ1-3, is DVKVTQSSRYLVKRTGEKVFLECVQDMDHENMFWYRQDPGLGLRLIYFSYDVKMKEKGDIPEGYSVSREKKERFSLILESASTNQTSMYLCASSFFTRGRRGGLGNTIYFGEGSWLTVV.

The table lists this clonotype with a few counts. This chain uses TRBV7-9 with TRBJ2-3, with unresolved D. Germline CDR1 and CDR2: SEHNR and FQNEAQ (reference sequence). The V gene lost 1 base and the J gene lost 2 bases, with 10 bases spanning the gap. The CDR3 runs to 15 residues. The CDR3 protein is CASSLVQLYTDTQYF. Written as DNA, the CDR3 is TGTGCCAGCAGCTTAGTCCAACTCTACACAGATACGCAGTATTTT.

The CDR3 DNA is TGTGCCAGCAGCTTGCGGGCAGTTCAGAGCAATGAGCAGTTCTTC. Amino acid sequence: CASSLRAVQSNEQFF. V and J are TRBV11-2 and TRBJ2-1; possible D gene TRBD2, 5 bases. The CDR3 covers 15 residues. Germline V gives CDR1 SGHAT, CDR2 FQNNGV. With 3 bases removed from V and 6 bases from J, the gap between germline ends came to 15 bases.

The J gene is TRBJ1-2, the V gene TRBV12-3 or TRBV12-4, with 7 nucleotides matching TRBD1. This CDR3 is built from 13 residues. The J segment lost 8 bases and the V segment lost 6 bases, leaving 9 bases of the junction unmatched. The CDR3 loop is CASRRAGGGGYTF. CDR3 DNA sequence: TGTGCCAGCAGGAGGGCAGGGGGTGGAGGCTACACCTTC.

This clonotype has a count of ten or more. The chain combines TRBV7-3 with TRBJ2-2; D not resolved. Germline V gene sequence: CDR1 SGHTA, CDR2 FQGTGA. The CDR3 is made up of 11 amino acids. The V end lost 4 bases, the J end lost 4 bases, and 1 base lay between the germline ends. Here the CDR3 reads CASSSTGELFF. The CDR3 DNA sequence: TGTGCCAGCAGCTCCACCGGGGAGCTGTTTTTT.

V is TRBV4-1 and J is TRBJ2-7; D is perhaps TRBD1 (6 bases). Trimming cost V 4 bases and J 1 base, with 8 bases left between them. Germline V gene sequence: CDR1 MGHRA, CDR2 YSYEKL. CDR3 length: 13 amino acids. In DNA, the CDR3 is TGCGCCAGCAGCCGGGACATGTCCTACGAGCAGTACTTC. Its protein product is CASSRDMSYEQYF.

The chain has TRBV11-2 and TRBJ2-1, with 10 positions matching TRBD2. The length of the CDR3 is 15 residues. Germline lookup yields CDR1 SGHAT and CDR2 FQNNGV. J gave up 6 bases and V 1 base, and 3 bases lay outside the gene matches. CDR3 sequence: CASSLVAGGANEQFF. In DNA form, the CDR3 reads TGTGCCAGCAGCTTAGTAGCGGGGGGAGCCAATGAGCAGTTCTTC.

V is TRBV28 and J is TRBJ1-1; D call uncertain. The germline V gene encodes CDR1 MDHEN and CDR2 SYDVKM. V lost 1 base to trimming and J lost 8 bases, with 11 bases between them. The CDR3 totals 13 residues. The CDR3 nucleotides read TGTGCCAGCAGTTTATCTAGGGCAGAAGAAGCTTTCTTT. Translating gives CASSLSRAEEAFF.

CDR3 protein: CASSRDGNEKLFF. CDR3 coding DNA: TGTGCCAGCAGCCGGGACGGTAATGAAAAACTGTTTTTT. The V call is TRBV3-1, the J call TRBJ1-4, with a possible D match to TRBD1 (5 bases). The V and J ends lost 4 bases and 4 bases respectively, with 7 bases between them. The CDR3 consists of 13 residues. CDR1 and CDR2 (germline): LGHDT, YNNKEL (reference sequence).

The V gene is TRBV23-1, the J gene TRBJ2-3; TRBD1 is a possible D gene (6 bases). TRBV23-1 counts as an open reading frame of uncertain function. The CDR3 contains 14 residues. The V gene lost 6 bases and the J gene lost 3 bases, with 13 bases spanning the gap. Here the CDR3 DNA reads TGCGCCAGCAGGCGGACAGAAGTGACAGATACGCAGTATTTT. It codes for CASRRTEVTDTQYF.

This clonotype was seen only a few times. The J gene is TRBJ2-3, the V gene TRBV4-1; no reliable D call. Between the trimmed V and J ends, which lost 1 base and 0 bases, there was a span of 11 bases. This CDR3 has 16 residues. CDR1 is MGHRA, CDR2 YSYEKL, per germline. The CDR3 loop reads CASSQGPAPSTDTQYF. DNA of the CDR3: TGCGCCAGCAGCCAAGGGCCTGCGCCTAGCACAGATACGCAGTATTTT.

This clonotype was seen only a few times. The chain combines TRBV4-2 with TRBJ1-2, with D maybe TRBD1 (5 bases). The CDR3 covers 15 residues. Germline assignment: CDR1 LGHNA and CDR2 YNFKEQ. V gave up 4 bases and J gave up 4 bases, with 16 bases separating them. CDR3 amino acids: CASSPPGQGIYGYTF. The DNA for the CDR3 is TGTGCCAGCAGCCCCCCTGGGCAGGGAATCTATGGCTACACCTTC.

The CDR3 is CASSTDGVGNYGYTF. For the CDR3, the DNA is TGTGCCAGCAGCACCGACGGGGTAGGGAACTATGGCTACACCTTC. The chain links TRBV27 to TRBJ1-2; D not resolved. The germline V and J ends were trimmed by 6 bases and 2 bases, with 16 bases remaining between them. The CDR3 sequence is 15 residues long. Germline values: CDR1 MNHEY, CDR2 SMNVEV (reference sequence).

The chain is built from TRBV7-9 and TRBJ1-1; 9 bases match TRBD1. V trimming: 6 bases; J trimming: 4 bases; junction bases outside the gene matches: 9. Germline-derived CDR1 and CDR2 are SEHNR and FQNEAQ (reference sequence). The CDR3 covers 15 residues. The CDR3 region has the DNA TGTGCCAGCAGTCAACAGGGGGCGCTTTCCACTGAAGCTTTCTTT. Translated: CASSQQGALSTEAFF. Drawing the rest from reference TRBV7-9 and TRBJ1-1, the complete variable domain is DTGVSQNPRHKITKRGQNVTFRCDPISEHNRLYWYRQTLGQGPEFLTYFQNEAQLEKSRLLSDRFSAERPKGSFSTLEIQRTEQGDSAMYLCASSQQGALSTEAFFGQGTRLTVV.

The chain is built from TRBV24-1 and TRBJ2-3; 7 bases are shared with TRBD2. The CDR3 consists of 17 residues. V was clipped by 4 bases and J by 6 bases; unmatched bases: 15. The germline CDR1 and CDR2 sequences are KGHDR and SFDVKD. This chain's CDR3 is CATSDPASGGESDTQYF. In DNA form, the CDR3 reads TGTGCCACCAGTGACCCTGCTAGCGGAGGGGAGTCTGATACGCAGTATTTT.

In this sample, this clonotype turned up many times. The V and J genes are TRBV6-1 and TRBJ2-3; D unresolved. CDR1 and CDR2 from the germline V gene are MNHNS and SASEGT. The CDR3 covers 12 residues. With 2 bases removed from V and 5 bases from J, the gap between germline ends came to 5 bases. This chain's CDR3 is CASSEWEDTQYF. DNA of the CDR3: TGTGCCAGCAGTGAATGGGAAGATACGCAGTATTTT.

This clonotype was picked up one time. Written as DNA, the CDR3 is TGTGCCAGCAGCCCAGGGAGACTAGCGGGGGCGAGCTCCTACAATGAGCAGTTCTTC. Residues: CASSPGRLAGASSYNEQFF. The chain carries TRBV7-8 and TRBJ2-1, with 12 bases lining up with TRBD2. CDR1 SGHVS and CDR2 FQNEAQ come from the germline V gene. V was pared by 5 bases and J by 0 bases, with 11 bases of the junction left unmatched. This CDR3 has 19 amino acids.

This clonotype was seen ten or more times. CDR3 region: CSAGLAGGPNEQFF. The CDR3 nucleotides read TGCAGTGCCGGACTAGCGGGGGGGCCAAATGAGCAGTTCTTC. The chain carries TRBV20-1 and TRBJ2-1, with 15 bases fitting TRBD2. Per the germline V gene, CDR1 is DFQATT and CDR2 is SNEGSKA (reference sequence). The V segment lost 6 bases and the J segment 7 bases; nucleotides outside the gene matches: 4. The CDR3 runs to 14 residues.

The V gene is TRBV5-1, the J gene TRBJ2-3; the D is unclear. CDR3 size: 14 residues. CDR1 and CDR2 (germline): SGHRS, YFSETQ. Deletions cut 2 bases from V and 4 bases from J, with 11 bases between. CDR3 region: CASSFGAQADTQYF. In nucleotides, the CDR3 is TGCGCCAGCAGCTTTGGCGCGCAGGCAGATACGCAGTATTTT.

A few counts support this clonotype. This rearrangement joins TRBV6-5 to TRBJ1-2; TRBD1 matches at 7 bases. The CDR3 has 16 residues. V lost 8 bases to trimming and J lost 0 bases; unmatched junction nucleotides: 12. Germline V gives CDR1 MNHEY, CDR2 SVGAGI. The CDR3 here is CASPTRGAPTNYGYTF. The CDR3 nucleotides are TGTGCCAGCCCAACCAGGGGGGCGCCTACTAACTATGGCTACACCTTC.

This clonotype came up a few times. J is TRBJ1-4 and V is TRBV5-1, with a weak D call TRBD1 (5 bases). The V end was cut by 1 base, the J end by 3 bases, with 10 bases between. This CDR3 spans 15 amino acids. Looked up from germline, CDR1 is SGHRS and CDR2 is YFSETQ. The CDR3 DNA follows: TGCGCCAGCAGCTTGTATGGGGCCCCTAATGAAAAACTGTTTTTT. This encodes CASSLYGAPNEKLFF. The variable domain in full, completed from reference TRBV5-1 and TRBJ1-4, reads KAGVTQTPRYLIKTRGQQVTLSCSPISGHRSVSWYQQTPGQGLQFLFEYFSETQRNKGNFPGRFSGRQFSNSRSEMNVSTLELGDSALYLCASSLYGAPNEKLFFGSGTQLSVL.

The genes are TRBV10-3 and TRBJ2-7; D gene ambiguous. In germline, CDR1 is ENHRY, CDR2 SYGVKD. This CDR3 region has 13 residues. The V end was cut by 8 bases, the J end by 4 bases, with 15 bases between. In nucleotides, the CDR3 is TGTGCCATCGATCCCTCCTGGTCTTACGAGCAGTACGTC. It encodes CAIDPSWSYEQYV.

CDR3 region: CSAPDWRWDEQFF. The CDR3 bases are TGCAGTGCCCCGGACTGGCGGTGGGATGAGCAGTTCTTC. V gene TRBV20-1 combines with J gene TRBJ2-1, with D possibly being TRBD2 (5 bases). Germline lookup yields CDR1 DFQATT and CDR2 SNEGSKA (reference sequence). Trimming removed 6 bases at V and 8 bases at J, with 17 bases between. The CDR3 is made up of 13 amino acids.